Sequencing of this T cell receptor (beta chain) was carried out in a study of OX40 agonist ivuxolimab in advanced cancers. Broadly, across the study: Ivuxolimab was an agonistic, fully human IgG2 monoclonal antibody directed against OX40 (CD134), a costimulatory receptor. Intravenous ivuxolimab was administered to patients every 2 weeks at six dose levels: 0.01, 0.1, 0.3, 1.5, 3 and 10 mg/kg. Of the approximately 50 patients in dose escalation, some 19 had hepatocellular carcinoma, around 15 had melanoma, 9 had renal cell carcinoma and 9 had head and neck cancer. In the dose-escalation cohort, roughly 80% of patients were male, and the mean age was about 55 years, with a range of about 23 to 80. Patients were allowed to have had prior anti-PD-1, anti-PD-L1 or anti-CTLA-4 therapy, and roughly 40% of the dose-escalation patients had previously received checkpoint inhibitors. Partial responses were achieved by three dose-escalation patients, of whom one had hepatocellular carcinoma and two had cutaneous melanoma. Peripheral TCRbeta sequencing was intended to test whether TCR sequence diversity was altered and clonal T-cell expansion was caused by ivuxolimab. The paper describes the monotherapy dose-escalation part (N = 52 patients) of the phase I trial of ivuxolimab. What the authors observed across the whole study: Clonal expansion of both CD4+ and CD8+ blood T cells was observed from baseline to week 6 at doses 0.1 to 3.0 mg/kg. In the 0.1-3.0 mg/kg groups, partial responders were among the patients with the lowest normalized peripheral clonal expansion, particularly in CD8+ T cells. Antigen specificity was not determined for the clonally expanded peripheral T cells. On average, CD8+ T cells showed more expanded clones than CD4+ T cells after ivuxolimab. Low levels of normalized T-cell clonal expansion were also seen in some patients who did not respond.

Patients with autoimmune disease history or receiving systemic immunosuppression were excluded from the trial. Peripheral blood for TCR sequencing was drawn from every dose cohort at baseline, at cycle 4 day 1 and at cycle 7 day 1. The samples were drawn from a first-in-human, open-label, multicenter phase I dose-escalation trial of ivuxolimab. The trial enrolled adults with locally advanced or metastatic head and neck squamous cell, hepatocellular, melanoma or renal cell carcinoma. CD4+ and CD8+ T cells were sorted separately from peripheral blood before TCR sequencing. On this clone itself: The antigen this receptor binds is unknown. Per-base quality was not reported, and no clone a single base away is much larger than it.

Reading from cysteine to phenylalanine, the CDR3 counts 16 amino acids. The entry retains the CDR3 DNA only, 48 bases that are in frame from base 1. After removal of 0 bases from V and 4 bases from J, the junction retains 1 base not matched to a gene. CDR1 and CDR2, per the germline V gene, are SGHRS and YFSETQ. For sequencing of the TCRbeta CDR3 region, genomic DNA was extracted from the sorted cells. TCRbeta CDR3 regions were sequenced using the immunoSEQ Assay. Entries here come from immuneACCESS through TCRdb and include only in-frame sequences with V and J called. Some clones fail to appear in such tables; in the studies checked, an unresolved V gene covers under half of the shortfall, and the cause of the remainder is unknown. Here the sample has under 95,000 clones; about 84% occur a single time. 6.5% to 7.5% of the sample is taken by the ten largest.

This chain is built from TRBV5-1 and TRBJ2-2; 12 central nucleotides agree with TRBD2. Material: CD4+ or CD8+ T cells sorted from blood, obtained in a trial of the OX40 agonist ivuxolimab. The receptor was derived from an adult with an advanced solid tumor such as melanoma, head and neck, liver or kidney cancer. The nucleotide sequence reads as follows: TGCGCCAGCAGCTTGGGACTAGCGGGGGCCACCGGGGAGCTGTTTTTT. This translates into CASSLGLAGATGELFF. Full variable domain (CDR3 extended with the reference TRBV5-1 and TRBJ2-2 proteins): KAGVTQTPRYLIKTRGQQVTLSCSPISGHRSVSWYQQTPGQGLQFLFEYFSETQRNKGNFPGRFSGRQFSNSRSEMNVSTLELGDSALYLCASSLGLAGATGELFFGEGSRLTVL.